The rows below give T cell receptor beta chains drawn from one sample of a study of blood T cell repertoires in COVID-19. TCRdb keeps only in-frame clones here, not all; method: immunoSEQ multiplex PCR. The sample carries roughly 35,000 clones, around 85% recorded once. The sequencing input was peripheral blood. The receptor set was obtained from a man between 65 and 85 years old with acute or convalescent COVID-19. The CDR3 runs from the conserved cysteine through the conserved F or W. A D gene is named only where the DNA matches it firmly. Size tells how often a clone was seen (once, few, many) or the class of an expanded clone, and some rows leave it out.

D,J,V,size,DNA,CDR3
-,TRBJ2-1,TRBV11-2,few,TGTGCCAGCAGACGACTCAGGGTCGATGAGCAGTTCTTC,CASRRLRVDEQFF
TRBD1,TRBJ2-1,TRBV10-3,-,TGTGCCATCAGTTATCGGACAGGGGATGAGCAGTTCTTC,CAISYRTGDEQFF
-,TRBJ1-1,TRBV5-4,-,TGTGCCAGCAACCCGGGAGGGGGAAGGACTGAAGCTTTCTTT,CASNPGGGRTEAFF
TRBD2,TRBJ2-1,TRBV7-3,-,TGTGCCAGCAGCCTGAGCCCTTTAGCGGGAGGGTACAATGAGCAGTTCTTC,CASSLSPLAGGYNEQFF
-,TRBJ1-1,TRBV24-1,-,TGTGCCACCAGTTCGAGGGAGAACACTGAAGCTTTCTTT,CATSSRENTEAFF
-,TRBJ1-1,TRBV6-2/TRBV6-3,-,TGTGCCAGCAGTTATTGGGAGGGTAACCCTGAAGCTTTCTTT,CASSYWEGNPEAFF
-,TRBJ1-2,TRBV5-1,-,TGCGCCAGCAGCTTTTCACTTGAGGGCTACACCTTC,CASSFSLEGYTF
-,TRBJ2-7,TRBV27,-,TGTGCCAGTCCCTTAATTAAGCAGTACTTC,CASPLIKQYF
TRBD2,TRBJ2-1,TRBV7-2,-,TGTGCCAGCAGCCCTTCCCGTCACCTAGCGGGGCACAATGAGCAGTTCTTC,CASSPSRHLAGHNEQFF
TRBD2,TRBJ2-7,TRBV24-1,-,TGTGCCACCAGTGAGGGGGGGACCTACGAGCAGTACTTC,CATSEGGTYEQYF
-,TRBJ2-7,TRBV6-1,-,TGTGCCAGCAGTGAGCAGGGTTCCGAGCAGTACTTC,CASSEQGSEQYF
TRBD1,TRBJ1-2,TRBV5-6,-,TGTGCCAGCAGCTTAACAGGGGCTGGGTATGGCTACACCTTC,CASSLTGAGYGYTF
-,TRBJ1-4,TRBV28,-,TGTGCCAGCAGCGGTGGACAGCCTGCAACTAATGAAAAACTGTTTTTT,CASSGGQPATNEKLFF
-,TRBJ2-2,TRBV7-8,-,TGTGCCAGCAGCTTAACGGAAAAGAGGAGCACCGGGGAGCTGTTTTTT,CASSLTEKRSTGELFF
-,TRBJ1-5,TRBV6-6,few,TGTGCCAGCAGTTACGGGCAGAGGGATCAGCCCCAGCATTTT,CASSYGQRDQPQHF
TRBD2,TRBJ2-7,TRBV5-1,-,TGCGCCAGCAGCCTTAGCGGGAGAGTCTACGAGCAGTACTTC,CASSLSGRVYEQYF
-,TRBJ1-1,TRBV7-3,-,TGTGCCAGCAGCCCCTTCCTCAGGGGAGAGAACACTGAAGCTTTCTTT,CASSPFLRGENTEAFF